This TCR beta chain was recovered during a study of shared clonotypes between healthy human individuals (dated by TCRdb to the early 2020s). Background for the entire study: A few men and a couple of women, aged 18 to 49 years, made up the cohort. Different laboratories and diverse techniques were used to prepare libraries and sequence TCR repertoires, to increase sequencing depth and limit assay-specific biases. To estimate repertoire size and how much clonotype sharing occurs between individuals, the study deeply sequenced the blood TCR repertoires of several healthy adults. Between about 0.94 and 8.9 billion PBMCs per donor were obtained by leukapheresis. Per donor, three plates each were used for CD4 naive and CD4 memory, two for CD8 naive, and one for CD8 memory.

CD8 naive samples consisted of CD45RO-negative cells that were positively selected for CCR7, yielding a CD45RA+CCR7+ population without TemRA cells. Donors were healthy HIV-negative adults with no recently reported acute infections or vaccinations. Every donor was a Caucasian adult residing in Nashville, Tennessee, USA. Blood was obtained by leukapheresis, after which PBMCs were separated by Ficoll-Histopaque density gradient centrifugation and cryopreserved in liquid nitrogen vapor phase. Purity and quantity of every magnetically sorted T cell population were checked by analytical flow cytometry. Genomic DNA was isolated from each sorted fraction and quantified by UV absorbance on a Nanodrop 2000c. Overall study results and their limits: Approximately 5% of naive CD4, 3% to 4% of naive CD8, roughly 2.5% of memory CD4, and 0.4% of memory CD8 clonotypes were shared across several donors. Sampling was limited to blood, and TCR repertoires in tissue likely differ from TCR repertoires in blood. Pairwise subsampling led to the expectation that sequencing depth would affect the degree of clonotype sharing among donors. Even with the large sequencing depth, rarefaction of the sorted-subset datasets indicated that sequencing was incomplete. Compared with non-shared clonotypes, clonotypes shared by all four sorted-subset donors had higher generation probabilities. The genetic and exposure-history diversity represented was limited by the small number of donors. Naive subsets generally had larger estimated clonotype richness than memory subsets did.

Details on this clone: What this receptor recognizes is not known. The input lacks base qualities; no much larger clone sits a single base away.

The trim is 10 bases for V and 6 bases for J, with a gap of 13 bases between the germline ends. Taken from cysteine to phenylalanine, the CDR3 has 11 residues. Only the CDR3 DNA stays, 33 bases, in frame from base 1. The CDR1 and CDR2 encoded by the germline V gene are MNHEY and SVGAGI. Using the deep immunoSEQ assay, multiplex PCR amplified TCR CDR3 regions from genomic DNA. For each cell subset, the extracted genomic DNA was distributed evenly across all wells of several immunoSEQ 96-well plates, and each plate served as one replicate. For sorted subsets, each replicate PCR was loaded with 150 to 250 ng genomic DNA, equivalent to about 30,000 T cell genomes. Purified libraries were quantified with a Qubit 3.0 fluorometer, sized on a Bioanalyzer 2100, and re-quantified with the KAPA Library Quantification kit. Every immunoSEQ 96-well plate was sequenced on a dedicated single-read 150-cycle Illumina NextSeq 550 flow cell. In the original analysis: Because only junctional sequences without quality scores were contained in the immunoSEQ output, filtering matching that applied to full-length reads could not be performed. Sequences were annotated with PyIR, a Python wrapper for IgBLAST v1.9, using IMGT germline references to assign V/J genes and CDR3. Reads were filtered out if the reads had weak V/J assignments (E-value above 1e-6), no CDR3, stop codons, out-of-frame junctions, or ambiguous translated residues. V3J clonotypes were defined as sequences sharing the same inferred V gene, J gene, and CDR3 amino acid sequence. The percentage overlap between two repertoires was calculated by dividing the number of shared unique clonotypes by the size of the smaller repertoire. RTK rarefaction, the Chao1 estimator, and Recon v2.1 estimates of unobserved clonotypes were used to assess repertoire richness. Generation probabilities were computed with OLGA for all TCRbeta clonotypes obtained by the gDNA method from several donors. This immuneACCESS table, as held by TCRdb, lists in-frame sequences with V and J called but not all clones. Of the missing ones, under half trace to an unresolved V gene in checked studies; the others have no known cause. The DNA was the basis for D and trimming; V, J and clone size are from that table. The sample has approximately 2,200,000 clones on record, approximately 94% of them singletons. Of the sample, 1.5% to 2% falls within the top ten clones.

Source material: naive CD8+ T cells from PBMCs. Read against the paper, the sample's cell subset or site label means: CD45RA+CCR7+. The V gene is TRBV6-5 and the J gene is TRBJ2-7, with the D gene call left open. This clonotype was obtained from a young man in good health. Some clones in this sample may be carry-over from other donors' samples. Read as DNA, the sequence is TGTGCCACCCAGTCGGTATCCGAGCAGTACTTC. Translated, it gives CATQSVSEQYF.